The entry below describes one TCR beta chain. This clonotype was observed at least ten times. No antigen is known for it. Base qualities are missing; no much larger clone stands one base away. cDNA was synthesized by template-switch 5'RACE using a primer carrying a 10-nucleotide random unique molecular identifier by which each TCR transcript was tagged. Over 180 million TCR-beta sequences, covering 15-18 subjects, were produced in each sequencing run. The RNeasy kit was used to extract total RNA. The KAPA Real-time Library Amplification kit was used to amplify TCR-beta VDJ regions with primers for the TCR constant region and the 5'RACE anchor. Sample indexes and Illumina adaptors were added in a first PCR, and a second PCR then increased library yield. After Ampure bead purification, the TCR product of roughly 650 bp was size-selected on a 2% E-gel SizeSelection system. Before pooling, library quality was assessed on a Bioanalyzer, concentration was determined with Qubit, and library quantification was performed with the Kapa Library Quantification kit. Libraries were sequenced paired-end 2 x 150 bp on an Illumina HiSeq 2500. To increase sequence diversity, roughly 25-31% phiX was spiked into each library pool. The source study handled its data this way. The UMI-based MiGEC pipeline processed quality-filtered reads and removed over 75% of raw TCR sequences during error correction. IMGT germline references were used for alignment of VDJ genes, and clonotypes were defined by a unique CDR3 amino acid sequence together with V-J genes. Clonal expansion, Shannon diversity and CDR3 relatedness were evaluated with VDJtools (CalcPairwiseDistances, ClusterSamples), while phylogenetic trees were built in CLCbio workbench. A clone was classed as expanded if it had 8 or more unique UMIs, a cutoff based on coefficient-of-variation modelling across technical triplicates. The public sequencing data were trimmed at Q25 with fastp and processed into clonotypes with MiXCR by TCRdb, which kept only in-frame beta chains. Each CDR3 protein appears once, grouped with its most common genes and DNA. The V and J calls shown here were made by TCRdb, not taken from the authors' results. The sample table holds about 92,000 distinct CDR3 sequences, of which under 4.5% were seen once. 2.5% to 3% of the sample rests with the top ten.

The sample belongs to a study of neurological immune-mediated disorders (dated 2019 in TCRdb). The study in broad terms: Of the 35 or so multiple sclerosis patients, 31 had relapsing-remitting MS and 3 had secondary progressive MS. The cohort was made up of 60 to 75 subjects, consisting of 15 or so HAM/TSP patients, about 34 multiple sclerosis patients and about 20 healthy controls. Using UMI-based sequencing, the study compared peripheral blood TCR-beta repertoires from patients with HTLV-I-associated myelopathy (HAM/TSP), patients with multiple sclerosis, and healthy controls. The approximately 100 TCR-beta libraries included longitudinal samples, technical triplicates and paired sorted CD4+ and CD8+ T-cell subsets alongside PBMC samples.

General conclusions and limits of the study: No association of the MS cluster with clinical or MRI features was observed, and the need for larger cohorts was stated by the authors. No identical CDR3 amino acid sequences were shared among expanded clones across subjects, suggesting private TCR-beta repertoires in all groups. The highest TCR clonal expansion was observed in HAM/TSP patients, whereas the lowest was observed in MS patients, even when compared with healthy controls. Phylogenetic analysis grouped repertoires from 18 of 34 MS patients into a cluster of related CDR3 sequences, suggesting a possible repertoire-level signature.

Unsorted PBMC libraries were generated from 2 million PBMCs stored in RNAlater at -80 °C until RNA extraction. The multiple sclerosis patients were enrolled in a US clinical protocol that evaluated disease progression with magnetic resonance imaging. PBMCs were separated from peripheral blood using Ficoll-Hypaque density gradient centrifugation and then cryopreserved in liquid nitrogen. Material: PBMCs. This TCR derives from a woman in her fifties or sixties with multiple sclerosis.

The CDR3 amino acid sequence is: CSALGDGGGYTF. The bases are TGCAGTGCCCTAGGAGATGGGGGAGGCTACACCTTC. The rearranged chain carries TRBV20-1 and TRBJ1-2; perhaps TRBD1 is the D gene, with 5 bases matching. According to the germline V gene (reference sequence), CDR1 reads DFQATT and CDR2 reads SNEGSKA. The junction carries 16 bases between V and J, which are trimmed by 6 bases and 8 bases respectively. From the cysteine up to the phenylalanine, the CDR3 has a length of 12 residues. Here the CDR3 DNA is all that survives: 36 bases in frame from base 1.